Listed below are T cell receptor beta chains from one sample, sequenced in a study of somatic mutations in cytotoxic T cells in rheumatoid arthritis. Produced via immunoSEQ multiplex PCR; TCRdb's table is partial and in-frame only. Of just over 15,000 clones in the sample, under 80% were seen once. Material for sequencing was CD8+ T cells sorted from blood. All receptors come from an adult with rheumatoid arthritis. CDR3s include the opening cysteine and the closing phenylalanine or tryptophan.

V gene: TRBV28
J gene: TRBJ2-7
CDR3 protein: CASSPSGGVEYEQYF

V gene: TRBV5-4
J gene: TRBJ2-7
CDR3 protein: CASSSGPYEQYF

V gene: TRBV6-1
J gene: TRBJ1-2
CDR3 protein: CASSEFGTANYGYTF

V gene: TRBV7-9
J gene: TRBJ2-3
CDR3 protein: CASSLAAAGLAGTDTQYF

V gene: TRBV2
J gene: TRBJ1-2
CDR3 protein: CASSEESGYTF

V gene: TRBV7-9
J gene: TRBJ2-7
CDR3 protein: CASSVSETGSHEQYF

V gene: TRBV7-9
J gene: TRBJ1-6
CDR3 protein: CASSLDGDYNSPLHF

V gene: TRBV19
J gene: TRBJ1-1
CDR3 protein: CASEGGTEAFF

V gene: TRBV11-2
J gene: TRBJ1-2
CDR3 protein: CASSPGTWYGYTF

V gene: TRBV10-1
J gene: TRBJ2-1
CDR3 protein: CASSPGAVYNEQFF

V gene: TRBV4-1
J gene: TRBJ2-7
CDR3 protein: CASSPRQVQTPEQYF

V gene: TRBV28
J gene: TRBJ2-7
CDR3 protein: CASRLAGDSYEQYF

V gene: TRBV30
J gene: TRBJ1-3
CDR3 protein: CAWSVLYGATGNTIYF

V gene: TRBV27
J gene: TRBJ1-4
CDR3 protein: CASSLYGQGNEKLFF

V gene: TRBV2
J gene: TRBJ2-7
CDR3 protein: CASSEAEGQGQDEQYF

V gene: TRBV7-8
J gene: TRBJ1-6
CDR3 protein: CASSLGEASPLHF

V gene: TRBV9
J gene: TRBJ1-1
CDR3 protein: CASSVVGVNTEAFF

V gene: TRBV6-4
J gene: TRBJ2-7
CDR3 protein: CAIRMLTYEQYF

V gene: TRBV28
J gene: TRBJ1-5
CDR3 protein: CASSWDAGAIQPQHF

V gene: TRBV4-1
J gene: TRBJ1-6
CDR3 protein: CASSQDRSAPLHF

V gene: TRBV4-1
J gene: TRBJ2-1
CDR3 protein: CASSFLGPGGNEQFF

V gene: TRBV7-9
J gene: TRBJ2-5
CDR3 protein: CASSQLRGPGETQYF

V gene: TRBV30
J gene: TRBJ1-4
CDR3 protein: CAAETGAVEKLFF

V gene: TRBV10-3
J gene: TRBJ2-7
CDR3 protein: CAIRDGDSYEQYF

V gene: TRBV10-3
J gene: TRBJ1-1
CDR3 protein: CAIKMVGQNTEAFF

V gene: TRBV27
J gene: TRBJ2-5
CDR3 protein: CASSLQGSSQTQYF

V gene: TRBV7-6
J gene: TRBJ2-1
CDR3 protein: CASSLTYNEQFF

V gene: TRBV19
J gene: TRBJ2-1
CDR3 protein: CASSIRGTYNEQFF

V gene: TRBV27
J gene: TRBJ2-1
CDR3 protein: CASRGGTSGGWYEQFF

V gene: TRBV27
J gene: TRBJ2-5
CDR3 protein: CASSFDVLQETQYF

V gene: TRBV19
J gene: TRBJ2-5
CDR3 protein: CASSSREAGKQETQYF

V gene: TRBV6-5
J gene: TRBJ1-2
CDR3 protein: CASSYNGQGYGYTF

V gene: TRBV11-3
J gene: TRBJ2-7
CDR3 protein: CASSLDGRDEQYF

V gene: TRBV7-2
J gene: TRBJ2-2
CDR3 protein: CASSLGGLAGELFF

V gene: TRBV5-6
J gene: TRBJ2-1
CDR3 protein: CASSLWRDAHNEQFF

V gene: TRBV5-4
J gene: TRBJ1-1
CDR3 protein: CASSTPRDSLMNTEAFF

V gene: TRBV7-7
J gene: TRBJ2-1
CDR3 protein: CASSSRGDTNEQFF

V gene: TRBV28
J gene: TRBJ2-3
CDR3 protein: CASSSQGADTQYF

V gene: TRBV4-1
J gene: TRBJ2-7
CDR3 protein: CASSPTPGQGTHEQYF

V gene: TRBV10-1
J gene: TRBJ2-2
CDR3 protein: CASKGDKTGELFF

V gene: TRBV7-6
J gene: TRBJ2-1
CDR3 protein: CASSRSEYNEQFF

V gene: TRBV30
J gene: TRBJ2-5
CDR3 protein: CAWSWWSGSQETQYF

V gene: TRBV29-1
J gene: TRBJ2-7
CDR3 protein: CSVVFGTGTYEQYF

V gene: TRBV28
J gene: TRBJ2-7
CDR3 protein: CASSGRARPYEQYF

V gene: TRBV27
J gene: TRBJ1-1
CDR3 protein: CASSFTSRYTEAFF